Described below is a single T cell receptor beta chain sequence and its context. Its specific antigen is unknown. Base qualities are not at hand, and no much larger clone is one base apart. CDR1 and CDR2 are read off the germline V gene as MDHEN and SYDVKM. From the cysteine up to the phenylalanine, the CDR3 has a length of 15 residues. Only CDR3 DNA remains: 45 bases, in frame from the first base. V is shortened by 3 bases, J by 4 bases, and the region joining them spans 15 bases. The data originate from a study of blood T cell repertoires in COVID-19 (dated by TCRdb to 2019 to 2021). For the study in its entirety: Collaborator samples came from the United States, Italy and Spain and covered acute and convalescent phases of COVID-19. Where HLA class I and class II types were available, the types were taken from metadata supplied by the sample provider, not from assay-based typing. Nearly every sample came with metadata listing a de-identified subject ID, COVID-19 status, age in years and sex. The repertoires were released in a freely available public database meant as a resource for research on the immune response to SARS-CoV-2. The samples were drawn from the first 160 participants of the ongoing ImmuneRACE study and from 1,200 or so subjects provided by 6 global collaborators. Subjects who had been exposed to COVID-19, were actively infected with it, or had recovered from it provided the deeply sampled blood TCRbeta repertoires that made up the dataset. The prospective study material was composed of cDNA or gDNA derived from T cells, B-cell-depleted T cells, or PBMCs.

The collaborating institutions used their own protocols to collect whole blood in K2EDTA tubes. Collaborator samples were shipped for TCRbeta analysis as frozen whole blood, isolated PBMCs, or DNA extracted from either sample type. TCRbeta CDR3 regions were amplified from genomic DNA by means of the immunoSEQ Assay, a bias-controlled multiplex PCR. In the paper's pipeline: The number of nucleated cells in each sample was estimated by amplification of reference gene primers within the assay. To quantify the absolute abundance of each unique TCRbeta CDR3 rearrangement, sequence reads were collapsed and filtered. Productive Simpson clonality was computed per sample as the square root of Simpson's diversity index over productive rearrangements. This immuneACCESS table, as held by TCRdb, lists in-frame sequences with V and J called but not all clones. Of the missing ones, under half trace to an unresolved V gene in checked studies; the others have no known cause. D and trimming come from the DNA, and the V and J calls and clone size come from that table. The sample contains some 30,000 clones, about 90% of them found a single time. The top ten clonotypes cover 0.95% to 1.1% of the sample.

Results the study describes overall, beyond this receptor: The amount of clinical and demographic metadata varied by source and participant and was provided uncurated.

The V gene is TRBV28 and the J gene is TRBJ1-1; the D gene cannot be named for sure. Source material: peripheral blood. The receptor's source is an older man with active or convalescent COVID-19. Read as DNA, the sequence is TGTGCCAGCAGTTTTGGGAGAAAATCGACCACTGAAGCTTTCTTT. The encoded protein is CASSFGRKSTTEAFF.